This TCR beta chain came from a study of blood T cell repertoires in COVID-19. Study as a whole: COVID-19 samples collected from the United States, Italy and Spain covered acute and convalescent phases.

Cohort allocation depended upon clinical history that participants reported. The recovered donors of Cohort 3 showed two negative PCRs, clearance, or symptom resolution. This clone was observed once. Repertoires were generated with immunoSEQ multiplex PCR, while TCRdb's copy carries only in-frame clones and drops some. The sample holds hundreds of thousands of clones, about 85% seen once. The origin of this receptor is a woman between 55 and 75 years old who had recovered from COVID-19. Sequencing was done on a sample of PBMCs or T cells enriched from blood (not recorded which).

DNA of the CDR3: TGTGCCAGCACCGCGACAGCCATGAACACTGAAGCTTTCTTT. It is translated as CASTATAMNTEAFF. V gene TRBV11-2 combines with J gene TRBJ1-1; D is perhaps TRBD1 (5 bases). This CDR3 region has 14 residues. CDR1 is SGHAT, CDR2 FQNNGV, per germline. V shed 7 bases and J shed 0 bases, with 12 bases lying between them.